This TCR beta chain was captured in a study of cytomegalovirus exposure and HLA in healthy donors. About the study: Some 85 million unique TCRs, all from HLA-typed donors, were included in an early release of the data.

Healthy bone marrow donors made up the donor group. Note on this clone: Its antigen is unknown.

Study-wide results and limits: Reportedly, a later analysis found an Asian-associated ancestry cluster had fewer N-insertions than the approximately 670-donor mean.

The PCR was carried out with 60 Vbeta primers and 13 Jbeta primers. The method was immunoSEQ multiplex PCR; TCRdb's version includes in-frame clones alone and lacks a portion of them. The sample carries around 120,000 clones, approximately 72% recorded once. CDR1 SGHRS and CDR2 YFSETQ come from the germline V gene. The V and J ends lost 4 bases and 6 bases respectively, with 16 bases between them. This CDR3 has 14 amino acids. V and J are TRBV5-1 and TRBJ1-1, with D possibly being TRBD1 (6 bases). The source of this sequence is a man aged 60 to 69 in good health and CMV-seropositive. Sequencing used PBMCs. The CDR3 reads CASSLGGPAPEAFF. The CDR3 bases are TGCGCCAGCAGCCTAGGGGGACCGGCACCTGAAGCTTTCTTT. Drawing the rest from reference TRBV5-1 and TRBJ1-1, the complete variable domain is KAGVTQTPRYLIKTRGQQVTLSCSPISGHRSVSWYQQTPGQGLQFLFEYFSETQRNKGNFPGRFSGRQFSNSRSEMNVSTLELGDSALYLCASSLGGPAPEAFFGQGTRLTVV.